Following are 28 T cell receptor beta chains from one sample sequenced in a study of cytomegalovirus exposure and HLA in healthy donors. The PCR made use of 60 Vbeta and 13 Jbeta primers. Generated by immunoSEQ multiplex PCR, the TCRdb table keeps only in-frame clones and is missing some. The profile shows more than 130,000 clones, approximately 83% of them singletons. The sample taken for sequencing was PBMCs. Receptors originate from a man aged 40-49 years in good health and CMV-seropositive.

J is TRBJ2-1 and V is TRBV30; D gene uncertain. Germline CDR1 reads GTSNPN; CDR2 reads SVGIG (reference sequence). The ends were cut back, 0 bases at V and 0 bases at J, with 12 bases in the middle. CDR3 length equals 16 residues. This chain's CDR3 is CAWSVKVRGSYNEQFF. The CDR3 DNA is TGTGCCTGGAGTGTAAAGGTACGCGGCTCCTACAATGAGCAGTTCTTC.

Concerning this clone: One end of the junction is discordant with germline, which a read error may explain. The rearrangement joins TRBV6-5 to TRBJ2-1; the D gene is possibly TRBD2 (7 bases). The germline V gene encodes CDR1 MNHEY and CDR2 SVGAGI. This CDR3 spans 15 amino acids. This CDR3 reads CASSRGRGGLNQQFF. The CDR3 DNA reads as TGTGCCAGCAGTAGGGGGAGGGGGGGGCTCAATCAGCAGTTCTTC.

To note about this clone: Other nucleotide sequences from this sample produce the same CDR3. This chain joins TRBV4-3 and TRBJ1-6; D is uncertain. There are 14 residues in the CDR3. The V gene lost 0 bases and the J gene lost 7 bases, with 7 bases spanning the gap. Germline V CDR1 and CDR2: LGHNA, YSLEER. The CDR3 region is CASSQDRVNSPLHF. In nucleotides, the CDR3 is TGCGCCAGCAGCCAAGATCGGGTAAATTCACCCCTCCACTTT.

The gene calls are TRBV7-9 and TRBJ2-7, with 10 nucleotides matching TRBD1. The CDR3 is made up of 15 amino acids. The germline V gene has CDR1 SEHNR and CDR2 FQNEAQ (reference sequence). V lost 2 bases and J lost 1; bases outside the gene matches: 2. Here the CDR3 DNA reads TGTGCCAGCAGCTTAATGGGACAGGGGTCCTACGAGCAGTACTTC. Amino acids: CASSLMGQGSYEQYF.

V and J are TRBV5-1 and TRBJ1-4, with a tentative D call TRBD1 (5 bases). V lost 4 bases, J lost 6 bases, and 13 bases lay in between. This CDR3 has 14 residues. CDR1 and CDR2 from the germline V gene are SGHRS and YFSETQ. This chain's CDR3 is CASSQGGGDEKLFF. CDR3 bases: TGCGCCAGCAGCCAGGGAGGAGGAGATGAAAAACTGTTTTTT.

The sample holds a few counts of this clone. V gene TRBV30 combines with J gene TRBJ1-4; TRBD1 agrees at 7 bases. V was clipped by 4 bases and J by 8 bases; unmatched bases: 13. Per the germline V gene, CDR1 is GTSNPN and CDR2 is SVGIG (reference sequence). The CDR3 has 15 amino acids. The CDR3 spells CAWTKTGQPGEKLFF. Here the CDR3 DNA reads TGTGCCTGGACCAAGACGGGACAGCCTGGGGAAAAACTGTTTTTT.

Of note for this clone: One end of the junction does not line up with germline, which may come from a read error. The gene calls are TRBV10-1 and TRBJ2-5, with D hard to call. The end of the DNA aligns better with TRBJ2-7, so the J call may be wrong. Germline V gene lookup returns CDR1 WNHNN and CDR2 SYGVQD (reference sequence). This CDR3 is 13 amino acids long. The CDR3 nucleotides read TGCGCCAGCAGTGAATCCGACTCCCACGAGCAGTACTTC. Protein: CASSESDSHEQYF.

The CDR3 here is CASSSRLQGVHSGANVLTF. CDR3 DNA: TGTGCCAGCAGTTCGAGACTACAGGGAGTTCACTCTGGGGCCAACGTCCTGACTTTC. V usage is TRBV27 and J usage is TRBJ2-6, with D tentatively TRBD1 (6 bases). The V gene's germline CDR1 is MNHEY and CDR2 SMNVEV (reference sequence). Trimming shortened V by 4 bases and J by 0 bases, and 19 bases separated the two germline ends. There are 19 residues in the CDR3. Variable domain in full (rest from reference TRBV27 and TRBJ2-6): EAQVTQNPRYLITVTGKKLTVTCSQNMNHEYMSWYRQDPGLGLRQIYYSMNVEVTDKGDVPEGYKVSRKEKRNFPLILESPSPNQTSLYFCASSSRLQGVHSGANVLTFGAGSRLTVL.

This clone was detected a few times. The chain joins TRBV7-8 to TRBJ1-5; D might be TRBD1 (5 bases). With 4 bases removed from V and 0 bases from J, the gap between germline ends came to 19 bases. Per the germline V gene, CDR1 is SGHVS and CDR2 is FQNEAQ. The CDR3 is 18 residues long. The CDR3 region has the DNA TGTGCCAGCAGCTCGGGCGTTCAGGGATCCTATAGCAATCAGCCCCAGCATTTT. This codes for CASSSGVQGSYSNQPQHF.

The V call is TRBV9, the J call TRBJ1-2; weak D call: TRBD1 (5 bases). The V gene lost 0 bases and the J gene lost 0 bases, with 18 bases spanning the gap. Germline V gene data show CDR1 as SGDLS and CDR2 as YYNGEE. The CDR3 has 18 amino acids. CDR3 region: CASSVGVRGSRANYGYTF. The CDR3, as DNA: TGTGCCAGCAGCGTAGGAGTTAGGGGCAGCCGAGCTAACTATGGCTACACCTTC.

The chain links TRBV14 to TRBJ2-7, with 7 bases aligning to TRBD1. The CDR3 runs 13 residues. The trim removed 4 bases at V and 4 bases at J, leaving 4 bases unmatched. Germline V gene data show CDR1 as SGHDN and CDR2 as FVKESK. This chain's CDR3 is CASSPWTGYEQYF. CDR3 DNA: TGTGCCAGCAGCCCCTGGACAGGATACGAGCAGTACTTC.

V gene TRBV10-3 combines with J gene TRBJ2-7; tentatively, D is TRBD2 (5 bases). V was shortened by 0 bases and J by 3 bases, with 6 bases between the two germline ends. In germline, CDR1 is ENHRY, CDR2 SYGVKD. This CDR3 region has 13 residues. Here the CDR3 DNA reads TGTGCCATCAGTGAGTCGGGAGTCTACGAGCAGTACTTC. Protein sequence: CAISESGVYEQYF.

The chain uses TRBV10-3 and TRBJ1-5; 7 bases match TRBD1. The CDR3 sequence is 15 residues long. With V trimmed by 2 bases and J by 4 bases, 5 bases remained unmatched. CDR1 is ENHRY, CDR2 SYGVKD, per germline. The CDR3 spells CAISETGERNQPQHF. CDR3 DNA sequence: TGTGCCATCAGTGAGACAGGGGAGAGGAATCAGCCCCAGCATTTT.

The genes are TRBV27 and TRBJ1-2; D is unresolved. From germline, CDR1 is MNHEY and CDR2 SMNVEV (reference sequence). V lost 2 bases, J lost 4 bases, and 11 bases lay in between. The CDR3 totals 14 residues. CDR3 sequence: CASSLGSGFYGYTF. CDR3 in DNA: TGTGCCAGCAGTTTAGGTTCAGGCTTCTATGGCTACACCTTC.

The chain is built from TRBV11-3 and TRBJ2-4; TRBD1 is a possible D gene (5 bases). CDR1 is SGHNT and CDR2 is YENEEA in the germline V gene. The CDR3 covers 15 residues. Trimming cost V 5 bases and J 0 bases, with 11 bases left between them. CDR3 loop: CASSITGVAKNIQYF. CDR3 DNA: TGTGCCAGCAGCATCACAGGAGTAGCCAAAAACATTCAGTACTTC.

In this sample, this clone turned up a few times. The chain employs TRBV7-2 and TRBJ2-3; weak D call: TRBD2 (5 bases). V was cut by 6 bases and J by 4 bases, with 8 bases left in between. Germline CDR1 reads SGHTA; CDR2 reads FQGNSA. The CDR3 runs to 12 residues. The CDR3 bases are TGTGCCAGCAGGGACTCACCAGATACGCAGTATTTT. This gives the protein CASRDSPDTQYF.

The rearrangement joins TRBV29-1 to TRBJ1-1, with 8 bases identical to TRBD1. The V gene's germline CDR1 is SQVTM and CDR2 ANQGSEA. The CDR3 is 12 amino acids. Unmatched junction bases numbered 2, after V lost 7 bases and J lost 1 base. CDR3 coding DNA: TGCAGCGCCGGACAGGGGAACACTGAAGCTTTCTTT. Its translation is CSAGQGNTEAFF.

The gene calls are TRBV7-3 and TRBJ1-1; TRBD1 agrees at 7 bases. This CDR3 has 13 amino acids. V dropped 6 bases and J dropped 3; count of bases not matched to a gene: 4. Germline-derived CDR1 and CDR2 are SGHTA and FQGTGA. The CDR3 coding sequence is TGTGCCAGCAGTTTAGGGGGCCACACTGAAGCTTTCTTT. It encodes CASSLGGHTEAFF. Supplemented by reference TRBV7-3 and TRBJ1-1, the full variable domain reads GAGVSQTPSNKVTEKGKYVELRCDPISGHTALYWYRQSLGQGPEFLIYFQGTGAADDSGLPNDRFFAVRPEGSVSTLKIQRTERGDSAVYLCASSLGGHTEAFFGQGTRLTVV.

The chain links TRBV18 to TRBJ2-2, with D perhaps TRBD1 (6 bases). CDR1 is KGHSH, CDR2 LQKENI, per germline. V lost 3 bases, J lost 0 bases, and 11 bases lay in between. The CDR3 sequence is 16 residues long. The CDR3 DNA follows: TGTGCCAGCTCACCGCAGGGGCAGTCGAACACCGGGGAGCTGTTTTTT. Encoded protein: CASSPQGQSNTGELFF. Filled out from reference TRBV18 and TRBJ2-2, the complete variable domain reads NAGVMQNPRHLVRRRGQEARLRCSPMKGHSHVYWYRQLPEEGLKFMVYLQKENIIDESGMPKERFSAEFPKEGPSILRIQQVVRGDSAAYFCASSPQGQSNTGELFFGEGSRLTVL.

Only one count was recorded for this clone. This chain links TRBV19 with TRBJ1-4; D unclear. Trimming took 4 bases from V and 3 from J, leaving 12 bases between them. CDR1 LNHDA and CDR2 SQIVND come from the germline V gene (reference sequence). The CDR3 runs to 15 residues. The CDR3 DNA is TGTGCCAGTAGTAGGCAGGATTTCTCTAATGAAAAACTGTTTTTT. This encodes CASSRQDFSNEKLFF. Together with reference TRBV19 and TRBJ1-4, the CDR3 gives the full variable domain: DGGITQSPKYLFRKEGQNVTLSCEQNLNHDAMYWYRQDPGQGLRLIYYSQIVNDFQKGDIAEGYSVSREKKESFPLTVTSAQKNPTAFYLCASSRQDFSNEKLFFGSGTQLSVL.

The rearrangement joins TRBV4-1 to TRBJ1-2, with D possibly TRBD1 on 5 matching bases. Germline-derived CDR1 and CDR2 are MGHRA and YSYEKL. The CDR3 length is 15 residues. V was trimmed by 3 bases and J by 8 bases, leaving 19 bases between them. CDR3 residues: CASSQVGGTPLGYTF. The CDR3 DNA is TGCGCCAGCAGCCAGGTCGGGGGGACCCCTCTGGGCTACACCTTC.

The V gene is TRBV27, the J gene TRBJ2-6; D is undetermined. The CDR3 sequence is 17 residues long. Germline V gene data show CDR1 as MNHEY and CDR2 as SMNVEV (reference sequence). With 4 bases removed from V and 0 bases from J, the gap between germline ends came to 13 bases. DNA for the CDR3: TGTGCCAGCAGTTCTGTCAAGTTCAGCTCTGGGGCCAACGTCCTGACTTTC. It codes for CASSSVKFSSGANVLTF. The entire variable domain, with the rest obtained from reference TRBV27 and TRBJ2-6, is as follows: EAQVTQNPRYLITVTGKKLTVTCSQNMNHEYMSWYRQDPGLGLRQIYYSMNVEVTDKGDVPEGYKVSRKEKRNFPLILESPSPNQTSLYFCASSSVKFSSGANVLTFGAGSRLTVL.

The DNA of the CDR3 is TGTGCCAAACGGGACAACCTATACAATGAGCAGTTCTTC. This sequence encodes CAKRDNLYNEQFF. The chain employs TRBV10-3 and TRBJ2-1; maybe TRBD1 (6 bases). Germline values: CDR1 ENHRY, CDR2 SYGVKD. The CDR3 runs to 13 residues. V lost 10 bases to trimming and J lost 4 bases, with 14 bases between them.

CDR3 protein: CASSVAARDGYTF. Written as DNA, the CDR3 is TGTGCCAGCAGTGTGGCAGCCAGGGATGGCTACACCTTC. The chain links TRBV6-1 to TRBJ1-2; perhaps TRBD1 as D (5 bases). The CDR3 is 13 amino acids. The germline CDR1 and CDR2 sequences are MNHNS and SASEGT. Trimming removed 4 bases from V and 6 bases from J, with 12 bases in between.

The chain carries TRBV18 and TRBJ2-7; TRBD2 is a possible D gene (5 bases). The germline CDR1 and CDR2 sequences are KGHSH and LQKENI. The CDR3 has 14 residues. V dropped 1 base and J dropped 5 bases, with 12 bases sitting between them. Here the CDR3 reads CASSPLLEHNEQYF. CDR3 in DNA: TGTGCCAGCTCACCACTACTAGAGCACAACGAGCAGTACTTC. The entire variable domain, with the rest obtained from reference TRBV18 and TRBJ2-7, is as follows: NAGVMQNPRHLVRRRGQEARLRCSPMKGHSHVYWYRQLPEEGLKFMVYLQKENIIDESGMPKERFSAEFPKEGPSILRIQQVVRGDSAAYFCASSPLLEHNEQYFGPGTRLTVT.

This clone has a single count. Germline is not matched at one junction end, which may reflect a read error. The chain combines TRBV5-1 with TRBJ1-2; 9 bases map to TRBD1. The CDR3 totals 14 residues. Germline loops: CDR1 SGHRS, CDR2 YFSETQ. The CDR3: CAGSLGTGIYGYTF. DNA of the CDR3: TGCGCCGGCAGCTTGGGGACAGGGATCTATGGCTACACCTTC.

The V gene is TRBV5-4, the J gene TRBJ1-2, with no clear D. CDR3 length equals 15 residues. V lost 0 bases to trimming and J lost 7 bases, with 16 bases between them. Germline-derived CDR1 and CDR2 are SGHNT and YYREEE (reference sequence). Written as DNA, the CDR3 is TGTGCCAGCAGCTTGGATTATGGCCGCTGGAGTGGCTACACCTTC. This sequence encodes CASSLDYGRWSGYTF. The variable domain in full, with the rest retrieved from reference TRBV5-4 and TRBJ1-2, is ETGVTQSPTHLIKTRGQQVTLRCSSQSGHNTVSWYQQALGQGPQFIFQYYREEENGRGNFPPRFSGLQFPNYSSELNVNALELDDSALYLCASSLDYGRWSGYTFGSGTRLTVV.

The V call is TRBV5-1, the J call TRBJ2-5; tentatively, D is TRBD2 (6 bases). V dropped 0 bases and J dropped 4 bases, with 7 bases sitting between them. The CDR3 extends over 13 amino acids. CDR1 and CDR2 from the germline V gene are SGHRS and YFSETQ. This CDR3 is CASSLGSGETQYF. CDR3 nucleotides: TGCGCCAGCAGCTTGGGTAGCGGAGAGACCCAGTACTTC.